The 19 T cell receptor beta chains below were found in one sample sequenced in a study of shared clonotypes between healthy human individuals (dated by TCRdb to the early 2020s). The method behind the library was the immunoSEQ multiplex PCR assay. Held by TCRdb, this immuneACCESS table contains in-frame sequences only and omits some clones. Under half of the omission traces to an unresolved V gene where checked; the cause of the rest is unknown. The sample data list about 2.4 million clones, and roughly 93% of these were observed just once. Approximately 0.37% of the sample is in the top ten clones. Specimen: naive CD4+ T cells from PBMCs. This specimen's cell subset or site label, per the study, means: CD45RA+ positively selected. Receptor source: a man aged 18 to 30 in good health. Some clones in this sample may be carry-over from other donors' samples.

The chain links TRBV19 to TRBJ1-3; 9 bases align to TRBD1. Germline CDR1 LNHDA, CDR2 SQIVND (reference sequence). There are 14 residues in the CDR3. Losses at the gene ends were 7 bases for V and 4 bases for J; bases not matched to a gene: 5. The CDR3, as DNA: TGTGCCAGTAAGGGACAGGGAGTCGGAAACACCATATATTTT. This sequence encodes CASKGQGVGNTIYF. The whole variable domain, remainder taken from reference TRBV19 and TRBJ1-3, is DGGITQSPKYLFRKEGQNVTLSCEQNLNHDAMYWYRQDPGQGLRLIYYSQIVNDFQKGDIAEGYSVSREKKESFPLTVTSAQKNPTAFYLCASKGQGVGNTIYFGEGSWLTVV.

V gene TRBV19 combines with J gene TRBJ2-7; TRBD2 agrees at 13 bases. The junction had 4 bases not matched to a gene; V was cut back by 8 bases and J by 9 bases. The CDR3 is 12 amino acids. Germline CDR1 is LNHDA and CDR2 is SQIVND (reference sequence). Here the CDR3 reads CASGLAGVVQYF. The DNA of the CDR3 is TGTGCCAGTGGACTAGCGGGAGTGGTGCAGTACTTC.

This clone was recorded a few times. Distinct nucleotide sequences in the sample also encode this CDR3. DNA for the CDR3: TGTGCCTGGAGTGTAACGGGACTTTACAATGAGCAGTTCTTC. Translation gives CAWSVTGLYNEQFF. The chain carries TRBV30 and TRBJ2-1, with a weak D call TRBD2 (6 bases). V lost 0 bases and J lost 4, with 10 bases in between. This CDR3 has 14 residues. Germline CDR1 reads GTSNPN; CDR2 reads SVGIG (reference sequence).

The chain has TRBV25-1 and TRBJ2-5; TRBD2 might be the D (5 bases). The CDR3 consists of 14 residues. Per the germline V gene, CDR1 is MGHDK and CDR2 is SYGVNS. The V and J ends lost 3 bases and 2 bases respectively, with 10 bases between them. CDR3 in DNA: TGTGCCAGCAGTGATCGTCGGGGTCAAGAGACCCAGTACTTC. Its protein product is CASSDRRGQETQYF.

The chain joins TRBV6-5 to TRBJ1-3; D is unresolved. The CDR3 length is 14 residues. The V and J ends lost 0 bases and 3 bases respectively, with 6 bases between them. Germline assignment: CDR1 MNHEY and CDR2 SVGAGI. The CDR3 here is CASSYSGLGNTIYF. Here the CDR3 DNA reads TGTGCCAGCAGTTACTCAGGGCTTGGAAACACCATATATTTT.

This chain connects TRBV19 to TRBJ1-2; 8 bases map to TRBD1. Germline CDR1 LNHDA, CDR2 SQIVND (reference sequence). The CDR3 consists of 15 residues. V was clipped by 5 bases and J by 10 bases; unmatched bases: 15. The CDR3 coding sequence is TGTGCCAGTAGTCCCAATCCGGGACAGGCCCTCCTCTACACCTTC. Translated: CASSPNPGQALLYTF.

The rearrangement links TRBV4-2 to TRBJ1-2, with D uncertain. The germline V gene has CDR1 LGHNA and CDR2 YNFKEQ. V was shortened by 1 base and J by 8 bases, with 5 bases between the two germline ends. The CDR3 runs 11 residues. This CDR3 is CASSQAGGYTF. The CDR3 bases are TGTGCCAGCAGCCAAGCTGGGGGCTACACCTTC.

The chain employs TRBV28 and TRBJ2-7; TRBD1 matches at 9 bases. This CDR3 spans 16 amino acids. The junction had 8 bases not matched to a gene; V was cut back by 3 bases and J by 2 bases. Germline CDR1 MDHEN, CDR2 SYDVKM. The CDR3 nucleotides are TGTGCCAGCAGTTTTTGGGCCGGGACAGGGACCTACGAGCAGTACTTC. The encoded protein is CASSFWAGTGTYEQYF.

This chain joins TRBV5-1 and TRBJ1-1; tentative D call: TRBD1 (5 bases). This CDR3 is 14 amino acids long. Germline lookup yields CDR1 SGHRS and CDR2 YFSETQ. The V end lost 6 bases, the J end lost 3 bases, and 15 bases lay between the germline ends. CDR3 region: CASTSRPGDTEAFF. The CDR3 DNA follows: TGCGCCAGCACCAGCCGACCGGGGGACACTGAAGCTTTCTTT. Full variable domain (missing parts from reference TRBV5-1 and TRBJ1-1): KAGVTQTPRYLIKTRGQQVTLSCSPISGHRSVSWYQQTPGQGLQFLFEYFSETQRNKGNFPGRFSGRQFSNSRSEMNVSTLELGDSALYLCASTSRPGDTEAFFGQGTRLTVV.

This rearrangement joins TRBV9 to TRBJ2-2; tentatively, D is TRBD1 or TRBD2 (5 bases each). CDR1 is SGDLS, CDR2 YYNGEE, per germline. V was shortened by 0 bases and J by 6 bases, with 9 bases between the two germline ends. This CDR3 has 14 residues. CDR3 sequence reads: CASSVAMGPGELFF. The CDR3 DNA reads as TGTGCCAGCAGCGTAGCGATGGGACCCGGGGAGCTGTTTTTT. Full variable domain (remainder filled in from reference TRBV9 and TRBJ2-2): DSGVTQTPKHLITATGQRVTLRCSPRSGDLSVYWYQQSLDQGLQFLIQYYNGEERAKGNILERFSAQQFPDLHSELNLSSLELGDSALYFCASSVAMGPGELFFGEGSRLTVL.

The chain joins TRBV5-4 to TRBJ2-1; the D call may be TRBD1 or TRBD2 (5 bases each). Germline-derived CDR1 and CDR2 are SGHNT and YYREEE (reference sequence). V was clipped by 4 bases and J by 8 bases, with 22 bases between them. The CDR3 spans 16 residues. CDR3 DNA sequence: TGTGCCAGCAGCCCCGGGGAGTTGGGACCACGGGATGAGCAGTTCTTC. It is translated as CASSPGELGPRDEQFF.

V usage is TRBV19 and J usage is TRBJ1-2; D ambiguous. CDR3 length: 13 residues. V lost 7 bases and J lost 5, with 14 bases in between. The germline V gene has CDR1 LNHDA and CDR2 SQIVND (reference sequence). The CDR3 loop is CASTLSGSYGYTF. The CDR3 DNA sequence: TGTGCCAGTACTTTGTCGGGCTCATATGGCTACACCTTC.

The chain recombines TRBV7-2 with TRBJ2-1; 10 bases line up with TRBD2. Germline assignment: CDR1 SGHTA and CDR2 FQGNSA. The CDR3 extends over 17 amino acids. V lost 0 bases, J lost 3 bases, and 5 bases stayed unmatched. The chain's CDR3 is CASSLASSGSLYNEQFF. In DNA, the CDR3 is TGTGCCAGCAGCTTAGCATCTAGCGGGAGCCTCTACAATGAGCAGTTCTTC.

The chain carries TRBV2 and TRBJ2-3, with TRBD2 identical over 10 bases. Germline CDR1 is SNHLY and CDR2 is FYNNEI. The CDR3 runs to 15 residues. J was trimmed by 0 bases and V by 7 bases; bases with no gene match: 4. In DNA, the CDR3 is TGTGCCAGCACCGAGACTAGCGGGAGCACAGATACGCAGTATTTT. Its protein is CASTETSGSTDTQYF. Looking up the rest from reference TRBV2 and TRBJ2-3 gives the full variable domain: EPEVTQTPSHQVTQMGQEVILRCVPISNHLYFYWYRQILGQKVEFLVSFYNNEISEKSEIFDDQFSVERPDGSNFTLKIRSTKLEDSAMYFCASTETSGSTDTQYFGPGTRLTVL.

The chain links TRBV5-4 to TRBJ2-2; 14 nucleotides agree with TRBD2. With 4 bases clipped from V and 6 bases from J, the junction kept 11 bases outside the gene matches. CDR3 length: 18 residues. The germline V gene has CDR1 SGHNT and CDR2 YYREEE (reference sequence). CDR3 DNA: TGTGCCAGCAGCCACGGGACTAGCGGGAGAGTCACCGCCGGGGAGCTGTTTTTT. Amino acid sequence: CASSHGTSGRVTAGELFF.

This rearrangement joins TRBV15 to TRBJ1-1; D gene unclear. Germline loops: CDR1 LNHNV, CDR2 YYDKDF (reference sequence). The CDR3 extends over 14 amino acids. Deletions cut 1 base from V and 7 bases from J, with 13 bases between. In DNA form, the CDR3 reads TGTGCCACCAGCAGAGTAGGCCCGGATAGTGAAGCTTTCTTT. This encodes CATSRVGPDSEAFF.

This chain links TRBV18 with TRBJ2-7; no definite D call. Germline lookup yields CDR1 KGHSH and CDR2 LQKENI. The CDR3 sequence is 12 residues long. V was clipped by 4 bases and J by 4 bases, with 8 bases between them. Here the CDR3 reads CASSQLGYEQYF. In DNA, the CDR3 is TGTGCCAGCTCACAATTGGGTTACGAGCAGTACTTC.

The J gene is TRBJ1-1, the V gene TRBV9; a possible D gene is TRBD1 (5 bases). CDR1 is SGDLS, CDR2 YYNGEE, per germline. This CDR3 is built from 14 residues. Trimming took 4 bases from V and 1 from J, leaving 11 bases between them. The CDR3 sequence: CASSWGGENTEAFF. The CDR3 nucleotides are TGTGCCAGCAGCTGGGGGGGAGAGAACACTGAAGCTTTCTTT.

In its sample, this clone was seen once. Within the sample, other DNA sequences also encode this same CDR3. The chain employs TRBV6-5 and TRBJ2-3, with D unclear. The ends were cut back, 6 bases at V and 5 bases at J, with 6 bases in the middle. The CDR3 contains 11 residues. Germline lookup yields CDR1 MNHEY and CDR2 SVGAGI. The CDR3 here is CASSLLDTQYF. CDR3 DNA: TGTGCCAGCAGCCTCCTAGATACGCAGTATTTT.